This is a list of T cell receptor beta chains from one sample in a study of T cell responses to AZD1222 COVID-19 vaccine. The repertoire was sequenced with immunoSEQ multiplex PCR; TCRdb's copy has only in-frame clones and lacks some. The data show some 150,000 clones, with roughly 94% seen just once and around 4% held by the top ten. Sample: peripheral blood, taken on day 0 of MenACWY control vaccination. These receptors were collected from an adult in good health. The CDR3 runs from the conserved cysteine through the conserved F or W. D genes are given only for firm matches. The size field is filled for only some rows; it gives once, few, many or a size class.

V	J	D	size	DNA	CDR3
TRBV7-2	TRBJ2-1	TRBD2	-	TGTGCCAGCAGTCCAGCGGGGGGTGACTCTGAGCAGTTCTTC	CASSPAGGDSEQFF
TRBV9	TRBJ1-1	-	once	TGTGCCAGCACCAATAGCGGGCAGAACACTGAAGCTTTCTTT	CASTNSGQNTEAFF
TRBV4-1	TRBJ2-3	-	-	TGCGCCAGCAGCCCGGGTGGGACTTACACAGATACGCAGTATTTT	CASSPGGTYTDTQYF
TRBV10-3	TRBJ2-7	-	-	TGTGCCATCAGCCCAGTAGCGGACAACTACGAGCAGTACTTC	CAISPVADNYEQYF
TRBV6-1	TRBJ2-7	-	once	TGTGCCAGCAGTGAAGTTCAGCCGCGCCCCTACGAGCAGTACTTC	CASSEVQPRPYEQYF
TRBV25-1	TRBJ2-7	-	-	TGTGCCAGCAGTGAAATGGGGTTCTACGAGCAGTACTTC	CASSEMGFYEQYF
TRBV2	TRBJ1-2	-	-	TGTGCCAGCAGGGACGGAGGGGATTATGGCTACACCTTC	CASRDGGDYGYTF
TRBV6-2/TRBV6-3	TRBJ2-5	-	-	TGTGCCAGCAGCGGGTTCCAAGAGACCCAGTACTTC	CASSGFQETQYF
TRBV3-1/TRBV3-2	TRBJ2-3	TRBD2	-	TGTGCCAGCAGCCTTAACCCGGGGGGATCCACGAATACGCAGTATTTT	CASSLNPGGSTNTQYF
TRBV19	TRBJ1-1	-	-	TGTGCCAGTAAGAGCGATAGGAACACTGAAGCTTTCTTT	CASKSDRNTEAFF
TRBV5-5	TRBJ1-2	TRBD1	-	TGTGCCAGCAGCTCGGGAGGACAGGGGGCGAAGGGCTACACCTTC	CASSSGGQGAKGYTF
TRBV6-5	TRBJ2-4	-	-	TGTGCCAGCAGTTATACTAGCTTAGCCAAAAACATTCAGTACTTC	CASSYTSLAKNIQYF
TRBV3-1/TRBV3-2	TRBJ2-7	-	once	TGTGCCAGCAGCCCCCCGGTTCGGGACTACGAGCAGTACTTC	CASSPPVRDYEQYF
TRBV28	TRBJ2-3	-	-	TGTGCCAGCAGTTTCGTAGCGGGCACAGATACGCAGTATTTT	CASSFVAGTDTQYF
TRBV28	TRBJ1-6	-	-	TGTGCCAGCAGTTTAGCCTCGACGGGCAGTCGGTCACCCCTCCACTTT	CASSLASTGSRSPLHF
TRBV19	TRBJ2-2	-	-	TGTGCCAGTAGTATATCTGGACAGCGTTCCACCGGGGAGCTGTTTTTT	CASSISGQRSTGELFF
TRBV5-6	TRBJ2-3	-	-	TGTGCCAGCAGCTCGACGGGGATTAGCACAGATACGCAGTATTTT	CASSSTGISTDTQYF
TRBV29-1	TRBJ2-5	TRBD2	-	TGCAGCGTGGACAGACTAGCGAGGAAGACCCAGTACTTC	CSVDRLARKTQYF
TRBV6-5	TRBJ2-1	-	-	TGTGCCAGCAGTTACTCCGGACAACGACACGATGAGCAGTTCTTC	CASSYSGQRHDEQFF
TRBV15	TRBJ2-6	-	-	TGTGCCACCAGCAGAGATTCGACGGCCGGGGCCAACGTCCTGACTTTC	CATSRDSTAGANVLTF
TRBV28	TRBJ1-4	-	-	TGTGCCAGCACATCCAGGGATGAAAAACTGTTTTTT	CASTSRDEKLFF
TRBV11-2	TRBJ2-7	-	-	TGTGCCAGCAGCTTAGGACTCTACGAGCAGTACTTC	CASSLGLYEQYF
TRBV25-1	TRBJ1-4	-	-	TGTGCCAGCAGTGACGTCGTTCGGGGAAAACTGTTTTTT	CASSDVVRGKLFF
TRBV15	TRBJ2-4	TRBD2	-	TGTGCCACCAGCATACCGACTAGCGGGACCACCCGGGGGAACATTCAGTACTTC	CATSIPTSGTTRGNIQYF
TRBV5-1	TRBJ2-1	-	-	TGCGCCAGCAGCTTGGAAGGGGGACCTGAGCAGTTCTTC	CASSLEGGPEQFF
TRBV4-1	TRBJ1-2	TRBD1	-	TGCGCCAGCAGCCAATCAACCGTATCCGTAGGGACAGGGCTCTATGGCTACACCTTC	CASSQSTVSVGTGLYGYTF
TRBV11-2	TRBJ2-2	-	-	TGTGCCAGCAGCTTAGACTGGGGTGTCGGGGAGCTGTTTTTT	CASSLDWGVGELFF
TRBV7-3	TRBJ2-4	-	-	TGTGCCGAAGGGAGAAACATTCAGTACTTC	CAEGRNIQYF
TRBV27	TRBJ2-3	-	-	TGTGCCAGCACCCCACGGGCTAGCGGCACAGATACGCAGTATTTT	CASTPRASGTDTQYF
TRBV19	TRBJ2-7	-	-	TGTGCCAGTAGGGGACACGTCGAGGGGGACGAGCAGTACTTC	CASRGHVEGDEQYF
TRBV28	TRBJ2-7	-	-	TGTGCCAGCAACGAAGGGGGGGAAGCGGGAAAAATCTACGAGCAGTACTTC	CASNEGGEAGKIYEQYF
TRBV11-2	TRBJ1-2	-	-	TGTGCCAGCAGCTTAACCATCGGACGATACACCTTC	CASSLTIGRYTF
TRBV4-3	TRBJ2-1	-	-	TGCGCCAGCAGCCAAGTGCAATCGGGGAATGAGCAGTTCTTC	CASSQVQSGNEQFF
TRBV6-2/TRBV6-3	TRBJ2-5	TRBD2	-	TGTGCCAGCAGCCGCGCGCGGGAGGGCCGGGGGACCCAGTACTTC	CASSRAREGRGTQYF
TRBV18	TRBJ1-6	-	once	TGTGCCAGCTCAGAGACACATAATTCACCCCTCCACTTT	CASSETHNSPLHF
TRBV4-1	TRBJ1-1	-	-	TGCGCCAGCAGCTTAATTGACGGAAACACTGAAGCTTTCTTT	CASSLIDGNTEAFF
TRBV7-9	TRBJ1-4	-	-	TGTGCCAGCAGCTTCCCCTCAACAACTAATGAAAAACTGTTTTTT	CASSFPSTTNEKLFF
TRBV30	TRBJ1-2	-	-	TGTGCCTGGAGTGCAACTTCTTTTAACTATGGCTACACCTTC	CAWSATSFNYGYTF
TRBV29-1	TRBJ1-1	-	-	TGCAGCGTTGAAATTGTGAGGGGGGATACTGAAGCTTTCTTT	CSVEIVRGDTEAFF
TRBV19	TRBJ2-4	-	-	TGTGCCAGTAGTATCCTCGGCCTTGGGGCCAAAAACATTCAGTACTTC	CASSILGLGAKNIQYF
TRBV18	TRBJ1-5	-	-	TGTGCCAGCTCACCATTAAGGCTATCAGGTCAGCCCCAGCATTTT	CASSPLRLSGQPQHF
TRBV12-3/TRBV12-4	TRBJ1-2	TRBD1	-	TGTGCCAGCAGCCAGGGACAGATCTATGGCTACACCTTC	CASSQGQIYGYTF